This paragraph reports one T cell receptor (beta chain). PCR amplification relied on 60 Vbeta primers (plus 13 Jbeta primers). TCRdb's table, derived via immunoSEQ multiplex PCR, lists solely in-frame clones and lacks some. The sample shows some 180,000 clones, 65% to 80% of them seen only once. This CDR3 region has 18 residues. Germline loops: CDR1 SGDLS, CDR2 YYNGEE. The V and J ends lost 0 bases and 0 bases, in that order; junction bases with no gene match: 7. The sample comes from a study of cytomegalovirus exposure and HLA in healthy donors. The sequence was obtained from a woman aged 25-40 years in good health and CMV-seropositive. Sequenced material: PBMCs. The chain couples TRBV9 to TRBJ2-7; TRBD2 matches at 12 bases. CDR3 nucleotides: TGTGCCAGCAGCGTAGGAGCCGGGACTAGCGGGTTCTCCTACGAGCAGTACTTC. It translates to CASSVGAGTSGFSYEQYF.